This T cell receptor (beta chain) was documented in a study of shared clonotypes between healthy human individuals. Whole-study context: Each donor's CD4 naive and CD4 memory cells filled three plates apiece, CD8 naive two, and CD8 memory one. Study results and limitations: Clonotypes that were shared across a handful of donors made up around 5.5% of naive CD4 clonotypes. Generation probability values for non-shared clonotypes were lower than those for clonotypes shared by all four donors.

Using 200 ng DNA, 30,000 to 35,000 T cell genomes, the sorted-subset replicate PCRs were run. Sequencing used immunoSEQ multiplex PCR; TCRdb keeps in-frame clones, though not all of them. In the table there are approximately 1.4 million clones, around 98% of which are singletons. As to this clone: As yet, its antigen is unknown.

The length of the CDR3 is 16 residues. The germline V and J ends were trimmed by 1 base and 5 bases, with 15 bases remaining between them. The germline V gene encodes CDR1 KGHSH and CDR2 LQKENI. The chain combines TRBV18 with TRBJ2-4; a possible D gene is TRBD1 (5 bases). This receptor was identified in a man in his thirties or forties in good health. Material for sequencing was naive CD4+ T cells sorted from blood. Subset described: CD45RA+ positively selected. The CDR3 here is CASSPLGQGTENIQYF. DNA for the CDR3: TGTGCCAGCTCACCACTGGGTCAGGGTACTGAAAACATTCAGTACTTC.